Below, 22 T cell receptor beta chains from the same sample are listed, as sequenced in a study of blood T cell repertoires in COVID-19. Assay: immunoSEQ multiplex PCR; the TCRdb copy retains only in-frame clones and omits some. The data contain 80,000 to 90,000 clones, more than 75% of them singletons. Sequencing was done on a sample of peripheral blood. The receptors originated from a woman between 70 and 85 years old with acute or convalescent COVID-19.

The J gene is TRBJ1-1, the V gene TRBV6-5, with D uncertain. The CDR3 is made up of 14 amino acids. The V and J ends lost 0 bases and 0 bases respectively, with 5 bases between them. Germline CDR1 is MNHEY and CDR2 is SVGAGI. CDR3 in amino acids: CASSYSQLNTEAFF. Written as DNA, the CDR3 is TGTGCCAGCAGTTACTCGCAGTTGAACACTGAAGCTTTCTTT.

The table lists this clone with a few counts. The chain employs TRBV5-1 and TRBJ2-5; 9 positions agree with TRBD1. Unmatched junction bases numbered 6, after V lost 4 bases and J lost 2 bases. Germline V CDR1 and CDR2: SGHRS, YFSETQ. The CDR3 sequence is 15 residues long. The CDR3 nucleotides read TGCGCCAGCAGCCCCCTAGGGACAGGGCAAGAGACCCAGTACTTC. It encodes CASSPLGTGQETQYF.

In nucleotides, the CDR3 is TGTGCCAGCAGCGGGGACAGGGCAACTAATGAAAAACTGTTTTTT. Translating gives CASSGDRATNEKLFF. V gene TRBV5-4 combines with J gene TRBJ1-4; TRBD1 matches 9 bases. CDR1 and CDR2 from the germline V gene are SGHNT and YYREEE (reference sequence). The CDR3 contains 15 residues. V was pared by 4 bases and J by 0 bases, with 1 base of the junction left unmatched.

The chain joins TRBV7-2 to TRBJ1-2; D is possibly TRBD1 (6 bases). The V end was cut by 5 bases, the J end by 3 bases, with 16 bases between. CDR3 size: 15 residues. CDR1 SGHTA and CDR2 FQGNSA come from the germline V gene. The CDR3 DNA reads TGTGCCAGCAGCGCATACAGGGTGACTCACTATGGCTACACCTTC. Translated: CASSAYRVTHYGYTF.

The V call is TRBV28, the J call TRBJ2-6; 8 nucleotides match TRBD1. Germline-derived CDR1 and CDR2 are MDHEN and SYDVKM. This CDR3 has 16 residues. V gave up 7 bases and J gave up 4 bases; unmatched junction bases: 9. The DNA for the CDR3 is TGTGCCAGCATGTTCAGGGGGCTGAGCGGGGCCAACGTCCTGACTTTC. Amino acid sequence: CASMFRGLSGANVLTF.

The chain uses TRBV9 and TRBJ2-6; D is perhaps TRBD2 (5 bases). Germline-derived CDR1 and CDR2 are SGDLS and YYNGEE. The CDR3 has 15 amino acids. The V end lost 0 bases, the J end lost 2 bases, and 6 bases lay between the germline ends. The CDR3 loop is CASSVERAGANVLTF. The DNA for the CDR3 is TGTGCCAGCAGCGTAGAGAGGGCTGGGGCCAACGTCCTGACTTTC.

The chain recombines TRBV19 with TRBJ2-1; 8 bases agree with TRBD2. CDR1 is LNHDA, CDR2 SQIVND, per germline (reference sequence). The CDR3 is made up of 15 amino acids. Losses at the gene ends were 5 bases for V and 3 bases for J; bases not matched to a gene: 6. The CDR3 nucleotides are TGTGCCAGTAGTGGAGTCGGGAGGGGCTACAATGAGCAGTTCTTC. This codes for CASSGVGRGYNEQFF.

The chain has TRBV7-9 and TRBJ2-2, with 7 positions matching TRBD2. Germline V gives CDR1 SEHNR, CDR2 FQNEAQ (reference sequence). The CDR3 runs to 15 residues. With 1 base clipped from V and 3 bases from J, the junction kept 2 bases outside the gene matches. CDR3 sequence reads: CASSLEAGDTGELFF. CDR3 in DNA: TGTGCCAGCAGCTTAGAGGCGGGGGACACCGGGGAGCTGTTTTTT.

The rearrangement uses TRBV4-1 and TRBJ2-1; D is perhaps TRBD2 (5 bases). This CDR3 contains 16 residues. V was pared by 1 base and J by 4 bases, with 14 bases between. CDR1 MGHRA and CDR2 YSYEKL come from the germline V gene. The CDR3 sequence: CASSQVGKKTYNEQFF. The CDR3 DNA follows: TGCGCCAGCAGCCAAGTCGGGAAGAAAACTTACAATGAGCAGTTCTTC.

CDR3 coding DNA: TGTGCCAGCAGCCAAGATCGTACGGTCTATAATTCACCCCTCCACTTT. This sequence encodes CASSQDRTVYNSPLHF. This chain uses TRBV3-1 (or the pseudogene TRBV3-2) with TRBJ1-6, with D hard to call. Per the germline V gene, CDR1 is LGHDT and CDR2 is YNNKEL (reference sequence). Trimming removed 0 bases at V and 3 bases at J, with 9 bases between. The CDR3 is 16 residues long.

V is TRBV20-1 and J is TRBJ1-1; D remains ambiguous. The CDR3 contains 13 residues. The germline gives CDR1 DFQATT, CDR2 SNEGSKA (reference sequence). Trimming left V 3 bases short and J 1 base short, with 9 bases between. The DNA of the CDR3 is TGCAGTGCTAGTCCGGGGAGGAACACTGAAGCTTTCTTT. The encoded protein is CSASPGRNTEAFF.

This clone was observed once. The chain is built from TRBV18 and TRBJ2-7; 10 nucleotides agree with TRBD1. This CDR3 comprises 15 residues. The V gene end was trimmed by 2 bases and the J gene end by 4 bases; junction bases not matched to a gene: 5. CDR1 is KGHSH and CDR2 is LQKENI in the germline V gene. CDR3 region: CASSPGTGVLYEQYV. The CDR3 DNA follows: TGTGCCAGCTCACCAGGGACAGGGGTTCTTTACGAGCAGTACGTC.

This clone was picked up a small number of times. V is TRBV18 and J is TRBJ2-2; TRBD2 agrees at 9 bases. Germline CDR1 and CDR2: KGHSH and LQKENI. Trimming cost V 0 bases and J 4 bases; bases outside gene matches: 0. This CDR3 has 15 residues. DNA of the CDR3: TGTGCCAGCTCACCACCTAGCGGGAGCACCGGGGAGCTGTTTTTT. Translated, it gives CASSPPSGSTGELFF.

The chain recombines TRBV7-9 with TRBJ2-5; 9 bases match TRBD2. The CDR3 totals 14 residues. The V gene end was trimmed by 6 bases and the J gene end by 4 bases; junction bases not matched to a gene: 6. Looked up from germline, CDR1 is SEHNR and CDR2 is FQNEAQ (reference sequence). The CDR3 loop is CASSSGTSRETQYF. CDR3 bases: TGTGCCAGCAGTTCCGGGACTAGCCGAGAGACCCAGTACTTC.

The chain carries TRBV5-1 and TRBJ2-5; 16 nucleotides align to TRBD2. The J segment lost 5 bases and the V segment lost 4 bases, leaving 11 bases of the junction unmatched. The CDR3 length is 18 residues. Germline V gene sequence: CDR1 SGHRS, CDR2 YFSETQ. This CDR3 reads CASSTHGTSGRGGETQYF. The DNA of the CDR3 is TGCGCCAGCAGCACTCACGGGACTAGCGGGAGGGGAGGGGAGACCCAGTACTTC.

This clone occurred a few times. The CDR3 sequence: CASGLVQEYEQYV. CDR3 DNA: TGTGCTAGTGGTTTGGTACAGGAGTACGAGCAGTACGTC. The J gene is TRBJ2-7, the V gene TRBV12-5, with D possibly being TRBD1 (5 bases). Trimming stripped 0 bases from V and 4 bases from J, with 7 bases between. Germline values: CDR1 LGHNT, CDR2 FRNRAP. The CDR3 length is 13 residues.

Concerning this clone: Other DNA sequences of this sample code for an identical CDR3. For the CDR3, the DNA is TGCGCCAGCAGCTTGGGGACAGAAGAGACCCAGTACTTC. Encoded protein: CASSLGTEETQYF. V is TRBV5-1 and J is TRBJ2-5; TRBD1 is a possible D gene (6 bases). V shed 0 bases and J shed 3 bases, with 6 bases lying between them. This CDR3 contains 13 residues. The germline V gene has CDR1 SGHRS and CDR2 YFSETQ.

A single count supports this clone. This chain links TRBV3-1 (or the pseudogene TRBV3-2) with TRBJ2-3, with D possibly TRBD2 on 6 matching bases. The V gene lost 3 bases and the J gene lost 5 bases, with 15 bases spanning the gap. The CDR3 spans 15 residues. Germline CDR1 is LGHDT and CDR2 is YNNKEL (reference sequence). CDR3 sequence reads: CASSQNRGLGDTQYF. The CDR3 DNA is TGTGCCAGCAGCCAGAACCGGGGACTTGGAGATACGCAGTATTTT.

The J gene is TRBJ2-1, the V gene TRBV7-2; 8 bases are shared with TRBD2. After removal of 5 bases from V and 0 bases from J, the junction contained 6 bases not matched to a gene. This CDR3 is built from 16 residues. Germline V gene data show CDR1 as SGHTA and CDR2 as FQGNSA. CDR3 in amino acids: CASSPKSGSSYNEQFF. The CDR3, as DNA: TGTGCCAGCAGCCCCAAGAGCGGGAGCTCCTACAATGAGCAGTTCTTC.

The chain recombines TRBV13 with TRBJ2-3; D is uncertain. The germline V gene has CDR1 PRHDT and CDR2 FYEKMQ (reference sequence). V lost 2 bases and J lost 0, with 6 bases in between. The CDR3 has 14 residues. CDR3 in DNA: TGTGCCAGCAGCTTAACCGGGAGCACAGATACGCAGTATTTT. This codes for CASSLTGSTDTQYF.

The V and J genes are TRBV6-4 and TRBJ2-2; D is perhaps TRBD1 (6 bases). Germline V gene data show CDR1 as MRHNA and CDR2 as SNTAGT. The CDR3 totals 14 residues. V lost 5 bases, J lost 5 bases, and 12 bases lay in between. CDR3 nucleotide sequence: TGTGCCAGCAGTTCCGACAGGACTACCGGGGAGCTGTTTTTT. Translated, it gives CASSSDRTTGELFF.

The chain uses TRBV28 and TRBJ2-1; 12 nucleotides align to TRBD2. CDR1 is MDHEN and CDR2 is SYDVKM in the germline V gene. V lost 2 bases, J lost 7 bases, and 9 bases stayed unmatched. The CDR3 is made up of 17 amino acids. As DNA, the CDR3 is TGTGCCAGCAGTTTACATCGACTAGCGGGGGCTTCGAATGAGCAGTTCTTC. Encoded protein: CASSLHRLAGASNEQFF.